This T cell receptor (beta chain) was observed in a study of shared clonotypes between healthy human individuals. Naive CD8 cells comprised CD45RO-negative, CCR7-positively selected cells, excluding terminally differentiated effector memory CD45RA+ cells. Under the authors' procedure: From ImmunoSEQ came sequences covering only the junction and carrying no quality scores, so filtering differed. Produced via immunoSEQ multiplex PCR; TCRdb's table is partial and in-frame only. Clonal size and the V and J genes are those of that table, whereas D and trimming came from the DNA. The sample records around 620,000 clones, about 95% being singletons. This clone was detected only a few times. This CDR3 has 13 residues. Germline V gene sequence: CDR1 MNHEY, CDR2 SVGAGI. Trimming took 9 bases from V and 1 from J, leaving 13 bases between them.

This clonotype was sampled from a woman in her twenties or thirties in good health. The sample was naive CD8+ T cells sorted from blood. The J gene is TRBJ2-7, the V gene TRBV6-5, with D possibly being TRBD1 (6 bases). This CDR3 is CASRTVQSYEQYF. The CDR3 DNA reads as TGTGCCAGTCGGACAGTTCAGTCCTACGAGCAGTACTTC.